The 2 T cell receptor beta chains below were found in one sample sequenced in a study of a mutant IDH1 vaccine in newly diagnosed glioma. The table came from immunoSEQ multiplex PCR; TCRdb's copy has only in-frame clones and leaves some out. The table records tens of thousands of clones, approximately 80% of them present only once. Their cognate antigens are unknown. The time point: week 47, end of study. Vaccination comprised doses that each held 300 ug of mutant IDH1 20-mer peptide, plus topical imiquimod. The sample in question was PBMCs, obtained from a glioma patient whose treatment included an IDH1 peptide vaccine. All receptors come from a man in his forties or fifties with glioma.

The J gene is TRBJ2-7, the V gene TRBV9; either TRBD1 or TRBD2 may fit D (6 bases each). The germline CDR1 and CDR2 sequences are SGDLS and YYNGEE. With 0 bases removed from V and 4 bases from J, the gap between germline ends came to 17 bases. The CDR3 runs to 16 residues. The CDR3 region is CASSVVWGLANYEQYF. As DNA, the CDR3 is TGTGCCAGCAGCGTAGTCTGGGGGCTAGCGAATTACGAGCAGTACTTC.

The chain has TRBV7-2 and TRBJ1-5, with TRBD1 identical over 9 bases. Germline CDR1 SGHTA, CDR2 FQGNSA. This CDR3 region has 16 residues. V shed 2 bases, J shed 2 bases, and the junction held 4 bases outside the gene matches. The CDR3 is CASSLTGGAGNQPQHF. The CDR3 region has the DNA TGTGCCAGCAGCTTAACAGGGGGCGCCGGCAATCAGCCCCAGCATTTT.